This T cell receptor beta chain was sequenced in a study of regulatory T cells in long-lasting Graves disease. There are 14 residues in the CDR3. Germline V lookup: CDR1 SGHAT, CDR2 FQNNGV. V was pared by 4 bases and J by 1 base, with 4 bases of the junction left unmatched. The TCR beta library used iRepertoire HTBI primers with Arm-PCR amplification of CDR3. In TCRdb, the multiplex PCR reads were re-called with MiXCR into one record per CDR3 protein. The sample includes hundreds of thousands of distinct CDR3 sequences, approximately 23% seen only once; the top ten take about an eighth. This clonotype was recorded many times. Time point of the sample: persistent/refractory GD, antithyroid drugs over 5 years with positive TRAb. PBMC-extracted RNA yielded the TCR library.

The sequence was obtained from a female donor with Graves disease. The chain links TRBV11-2 to TRBJ2-7; 7 bases agree with TRBD1. Sequenced here: peripheral blood mononuclear cells (PBMCs), sampled when the disease was refractory, from a patient treated with antithyroid drugs. CDR3: CASSWRQGSYEQYF. The CDR3 bases are TGTGCCAGCAGCTGGAGACAGGGTTCCTACGAGCAGTACTTC.